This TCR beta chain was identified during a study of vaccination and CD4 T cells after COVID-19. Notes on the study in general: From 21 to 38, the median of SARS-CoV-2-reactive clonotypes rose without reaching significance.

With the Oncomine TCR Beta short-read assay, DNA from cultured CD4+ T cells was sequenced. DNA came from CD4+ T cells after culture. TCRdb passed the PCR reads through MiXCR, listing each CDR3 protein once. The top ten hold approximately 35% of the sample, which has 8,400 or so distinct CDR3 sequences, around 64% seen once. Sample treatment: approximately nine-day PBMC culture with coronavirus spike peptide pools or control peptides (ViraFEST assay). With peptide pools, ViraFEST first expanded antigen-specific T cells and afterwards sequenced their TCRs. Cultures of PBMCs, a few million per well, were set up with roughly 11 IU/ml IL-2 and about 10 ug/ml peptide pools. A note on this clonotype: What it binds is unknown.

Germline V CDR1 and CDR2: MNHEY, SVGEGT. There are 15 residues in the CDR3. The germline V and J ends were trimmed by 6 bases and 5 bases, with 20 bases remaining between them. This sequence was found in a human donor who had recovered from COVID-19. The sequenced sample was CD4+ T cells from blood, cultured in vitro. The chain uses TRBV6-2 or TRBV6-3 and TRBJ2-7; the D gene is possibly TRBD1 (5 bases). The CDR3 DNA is TGTGCCAGCAGGTTTCGGGCCTCAGGGATAAACGAGCAGTACTTC. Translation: CASRFRASGINEQYF.